These T cell receptor beta chains were read from a single sample in a study of blood T cell repertoires in COVID-19. Only in-frame clones appear in the TCRdb table, and some are missing; sequencing was by immunoSEQ multiplex PCR. The sample records about 89,000 clones, roughly 78% being singletons. Sequencing used peripheral blood. All receptors derive from a woman aged 80 or over with acute or convalescent COVID-19. The CDR3 runs from the conserved cysteine through the conserved F or W. The D gene is left open where the match is weak. A row's size may be missing; if present it is once, few, many or a size class.

j_call: TRBJ2-1
clone_size: NA
d_call: NA
cdr3_length: 16
v_call: TRBV5-1
cdr3_aa: CASSFLERGSYNEQFF
cdr3_nt: TGCGCCAGCAGCTTCCTTGAGCGCGGTTCCTACAATGAGCAGTTCTTC

j_call: TRBJ2-7
clone_size: NA
d_call: TRBD1
cdr3_length: 15
v_call: TRBV5-1
cdr3_aa: CASSKGQGIGDEQYF
cdr3_nt: TGCGCCAGCAGCAAGGGACAGGGGATAGGTGACGAGCAGTACTTC

j_call: TRBJ2-1
clone_size: once
d_call: TRBD2
cdr3_length: 15
v_call: TRBV10-1
cdr3_aa: CASSQTSGGSMVQFF
cdr3_nt: TGCGCCAGCAGTCAGACTAGCGGGGGGTCTATGGTGCAGTTCTTC

j_call: TRBJ1-2
clone_size: few
d_call: NA
cdr3_length: 14
v_call: TRBV19
cdr3_aa: CASSISSGVYGYTF
cdr3_nt: TGTGCCAGTAGTATTTCTTCGGGTGTCTATGGCTACACCTTC

j_call: TRBJ1-1
clone_size: NA
d_call: NA
cdr3_length: 11
v_call: TRBV29-1
cdr3_aa: CSVAPYNEAFF
cdr3_nt: TGCAGCGTTGCCCCTTACAATGAAGCTTTCTTT

j_call: TRBJ1-1
clone_size: NA
d_call: TRBD1
cdr3_length: 13
v_call: TRBV6-5
cdr3_aa: CASYRGMNTEAFF
cdr3_nt: TGTGCCAGCTACAGGGGCATGAACACTGAAGCTTTCTTT

j_call: TRBJ2-1
clone_size: once
d_call: NA
cdr3_length: 12
v_call: TRBV12-5
cdr3_aa: CASGLERQLRFF
cdr3_nt: TGTGCTAGTGGTTTGGAGAGACAGTTGAGGTTCTTC

j_call: TRBJ1-6
clone_size: NA
d_call: TRBD1
cdr3_length: 16
v_call: TRBV5-4
cdr3_aa: CASSGRTGGDNSPLHF
cdr3_nt: TGTGCCAGCAGCGGACGGACAGGGGGAGATAATTCACCCCTCCACTTT

j_call: TRBJ1-2
clone_size: NA
d_call: NA
cdr3_length: 13
v_call: TRBV6-5
cdr3_aa: CATQDRKNYGYTF
cdr3_nt: TGTGCCACCCAGGACAGAAAAAACTATGGCTACACCTTC

j_call: TRBJ1-2
clone_size: NA
d_call: TRBD1
cdr3_length: 15
v_call: TRBV5-4
cdr3_aa: CASSYRDRGLYGYTF
cdr3_nt: TGTGCCAGCAGTTACCGGGACAGGGGGCTCTATGGCTACACCTTC

j_call: TRBJ1-1
clone_size: NA
d_call: TRBD1
cdr3_length: 14
v_call: TRBV19
cdr3_aa: CASRATGVSTEAFF
cdr3_nt: TGTGCCAGTAGGGCGACAGGGGTGAGCACTGAAGCTTTCTTT

j_call: TRBJ2-1
clone_size: NA
d_call: TRBD2
cdr3_length: 18
v_call: TRBV15
cdr3_aa: CATSRDLGTSVKYNEQFF
cdr3_nt: TGTGCCACCAGCAGAGATTTAGGGACTAGCGTTAAGTACAATGAGCAGTTCTTC

j_call: TRBJ2-1
clone_size: NA
d_call: TRBD2
cdr3_length: 16
v_call: TRBV5-1
cdr3_aa: CASSLPRLAGDNEQFF
cdr3_nt: TGCGCCAGCAGCTTACCCCGACTAGCGGGAGACAATGAGCAGTTCTTC

j_call: TRBJ2-2
clone_size: once
d_call: TRBD2
cdr3_length: 18
v_call: TRBV7-8
cdr3_aa: CASSLNGLAGGDTGELFF
cdr3_nt: TGTGCCAGCAGCTTAAACGGACTAGCGGGGGGAGATACCGGGGAGCTGTTTTTT

j_call: TRBJ2-3
clone_size: NA
d_call: NA
cdr3_length: 14
v_call: TRBV13
cdr3_aa: CASSLWEVTDTQYF
cdr3_nt: TGTGCCAGCAGCTTATGGGAGGTCACAGATACGCAGTATTTT

j_call: TRBJ2-7
clone_size: NA
d_call: TRBD1
cdr3_length: 13
v_call: TRBV18
cdr3_aa: CASSPRTGDEQYF
cdr3_nt: TGTGCCAGCTCACCACGGACAGGCGACGAGCAGTACTTC

j_call: TRBJ2-7
clone_size: NA
d_call: NA
cdr3_length: 15
v_call: TRBV5-1
cdr3_aa: CASSIGPTGSYEQYF
cdr3_nt: TGCGCCAGCAGCATTGGACCGACAGGCTCCTACGAGCAGTACTTC

j_call: TRBJ2-1
clone_size: NA
d_call: NA
cdr3_length: 17
v_call: TRBV3-1/TRBV3-2
cdr3_aa: CASSQGRAGISYNEQFF
cdr3_nt: TGTGCCAGCAGCCAAGGGCGGGCGGGAATCTCCTACAATGAGCAGTTCTTC

j_call: TRBJ1-2
clone_size: NA
d_call: TRBD1
cdr3_length: 16
v_call: TRBV6-4
cdr3_aa: CASSVRTGASGGGYTF
cdr3_nt: TGTGCCAGCAGTGTTCGGACAGGGGCCTCCGGGGGTGGCTACACCTTC

j_call: TRBJ1-3
clone_size: NA
d_call: TRBD1
cdr3_length: 14
v_call: TRBV6-6
cdr3_aa: CASSPGGSGNTIYF
cdr3_nt: TGTGCCAGCAGCCCAGGGGGAAGTGGAAACACCATATATTTT

j_call: TRBJ2-2
clone_size: NA
d_call: NA
cdr3_length: 18
v_call: TRBV18
cdr3_aa: CASSPPRGRRANTGELFF
cdr3_nt: TGTGCCAGCTCACCACCGCGGGGACGGAGAGCGAACACCGGGGAGCTGTTTTTT

j_call: TRBJ2-7
clone_size: NA
d_call: NA
cdr3_length: 15
v_call: TRBV19
cdr3_aa: CASSISPTVSYEQYF
cdr3_nt: TGTGCCAGTAGTATTTCCCCGACAGTTTCCTACGAGCAGTACTTC

j_call: TRBJ1-6
clone_size: NA
d_call: NA
cdr3_length: 14
v_call: TRBV11-1
cdr3_aa: CASSLVGGNSPLHF
cdr3_nt: TGTGCCAGCAGCTTAGTTGGAGGGAATTCACCCCTCCACTTT

j_call: TRBJ2-2
clone_size: NA
d_call: NA
cdr3_length: 15
v_call: TRBV24-1
cdr3_aa: CATSDPGQSTGELFF
cdr3_nt: TGTGCCACCAGTGACCCCGGACAGAGCACCGGGGAGCTGTTTTTT

j_call: TRBJ2-1
clone_size: NA
d_call: NA
cdr3_length: 12
v_call: TRBV5-6
cdr3_aa: CASPGLYNEQFF
cdr3_nt: TGTGCCAGCCCGGGACTGTACAATGAGCAGTTCTTC

j_call: TRBJ1-1
clone_size: NA
d_call: TRBD1
cdr3_length: 14
v_call: TRBV3-1/TRBV3-2
cdr3_aa: CASSHTPTGLDAFF
cdr3_nt: TGTGCCAGCAGCCACACGCCGACAGGGCTTGACGCTTTCTTT